This TCR beta chain emerged from a study of neurological immune-mediated disorders. Template-switch 5'RACE cDNA synthesis added a 10-nucleotide unique molecular identifier. A single record per CDR3 protein comes from TCRdb applying MiXCR to the 5' RACE reads. The profile shows over 45,000 distinct CDR3 sequences, just over 3% of them singletons. V shed 7 bases and J 4 bases; nucleotides not matched to a gene: 10. The CDR3 is 14 amino acids. The germline V gene encodes CDR1 MDHEN and CDR2 SYDVKM. Overall study findings and caveats: One cluster of related CDR3 sequences contained, by phylogenetic grouping, the repertoires of 18 of 34 multiple sclerosis patients and formed a possible signature.

This clonotype showed up many times. The antigen remains undetermined. The source of this sequence is a woman aged 45-59 years with multiple sclerosis. Sequenced input: PBMCs. This chain links TRBV28 with TRBJ2-7; TRBD2 matches at 7 bases. The CDR3, as DNA: TGTGCCAGCAAGTCTAGCGGCCGTCCGTACGAGCAGTACTTC. Its translation: CASKSSGRPYEQYF.